This TCR beta chain appears in the sequencing data of a study of blood T cell repertoires in COVID-19. Turning to the study itself: Collection of acute and convalescent COVID-19 samples took place in the United States, Italy and Spain. In each case, the material was cDNA or gDNA derived from T cells, B-cell-depleted T cells, or PBMCs.

Per the germline V gene, CDR1 is LNHNV and CDR2 is YYDKDF (reference sequence). The germline V and J ends were trimmed by 0 bases and 4 bases, with 9 bases remaining between them. CDR3 length: 14 amino acids. Authors' data handling: Cell counts per sample came from amplifying reference gene primers. TCRdb keeps only in-frame clones here, not all; method: immunoSEQ multiplex PCR. Clone size and V and J calls were adopted from that table, with D and trimming inferred from the DNA. In the table there are under 200,000 clones, just under 80% of which are singletons. The TCR sequence derives from a man between 65 and 85 years old with active or convalescent COVID-19. Material: peripheral blood. The chain joins TRBV15 to TRBJ2-5; D is uncertain. DNA for the CDR3: TGTGCCACCAGCAGAGATCCAGGCAGAGAGACCCAGTACTTC. Protein sequence: CATSRDPGRETQYF.